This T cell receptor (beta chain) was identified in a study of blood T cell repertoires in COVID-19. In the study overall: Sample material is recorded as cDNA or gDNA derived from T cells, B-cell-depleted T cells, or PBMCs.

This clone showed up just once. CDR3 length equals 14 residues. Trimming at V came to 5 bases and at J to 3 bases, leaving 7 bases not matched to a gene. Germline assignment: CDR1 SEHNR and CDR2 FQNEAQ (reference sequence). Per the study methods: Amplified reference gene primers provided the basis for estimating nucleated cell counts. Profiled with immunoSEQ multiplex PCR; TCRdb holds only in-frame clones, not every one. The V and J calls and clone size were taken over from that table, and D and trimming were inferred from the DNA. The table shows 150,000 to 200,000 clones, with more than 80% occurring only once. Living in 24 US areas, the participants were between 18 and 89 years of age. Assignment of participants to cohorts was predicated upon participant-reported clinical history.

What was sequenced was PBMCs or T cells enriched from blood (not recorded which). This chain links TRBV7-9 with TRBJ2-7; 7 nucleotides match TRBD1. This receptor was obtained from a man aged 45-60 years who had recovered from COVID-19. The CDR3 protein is CASSLGQPDYEQYF. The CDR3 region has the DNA TGTGCCAGCAGCCTGGGACAGCCGGACTACGAGCAGTACTTC.